This T cell receptor (beta chain) was documented in a study of circulating and synovial CD4+ cells in juvenile arthritis. Findings of the study overall: Bulk blood CD4 repertoires were more diverse than these. These blood cells shared more CDR3 sequences with synovium than bulk blood. Traditional Vbeta family usage analysis missed the pathogenic-like versus bulk difference.

Concerning this clone itself: Its antigen is currently unknown.

Donors were patients with active juvenile idiopathic arthritis. The method was immunoSEQ multiplex PCR; TCRdb's version includes in-frame clones alone and lacks a portion of them. The table has about 36,000 clones, roughly 94% seen once. The CDR3 is made up of 18 amino acids. V was shortened by 5 bases and J by 2 bases, with 26 bases between the two germline ends. Germline loops: CDR1 SGHRS, CDR2 YFSETQ. This clonotype was sampled from a human donor with juvenile idiopathic arthritis. The sample was CD4+ T cells from blood. The chain recombines TRBV5-1 with TRBJ2-7, with D unclear. The CDR3: CASRLRPNSPSYTYEQYF. In DNA, the CDR3 is TGCGCCAGCAGGCTCAGGCCGAATTCACCCTCTTATACCTACGAGCAGTACTTC.